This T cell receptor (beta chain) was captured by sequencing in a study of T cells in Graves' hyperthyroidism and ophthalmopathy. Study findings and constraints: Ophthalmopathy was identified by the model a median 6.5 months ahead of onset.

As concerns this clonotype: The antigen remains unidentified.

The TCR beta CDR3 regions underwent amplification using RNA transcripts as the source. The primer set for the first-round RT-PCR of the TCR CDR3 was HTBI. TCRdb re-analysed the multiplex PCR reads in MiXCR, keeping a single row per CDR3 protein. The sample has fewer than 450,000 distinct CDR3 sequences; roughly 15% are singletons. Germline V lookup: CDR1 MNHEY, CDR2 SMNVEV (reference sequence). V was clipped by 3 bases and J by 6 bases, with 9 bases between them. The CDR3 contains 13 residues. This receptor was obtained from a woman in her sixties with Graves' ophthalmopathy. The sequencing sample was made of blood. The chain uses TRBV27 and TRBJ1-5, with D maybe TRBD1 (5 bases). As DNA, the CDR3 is TGTGCCAGCAGTTTGCTGGGGGGTCAGCCCCAGCATTTT. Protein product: CASSLLGGQPQHF.